This T cell receptor beta chain stems from a study of blood T cell repertoires in COVID-19. Overall study: Sites in the United States, Italy and Spain provided acute and convalescent COVID-19 samples. Nucleic acid was either cDNA or gDNA, and it came from T cells, B-cell-depleted T cells, or PBMCs.

The CDR3 totals 15 residues. The V end lost 5 bases, the J end lost 4 bases, and 18 bases lay between the germline ends. Germline V gives CDR1 MDHEN, CDR2 SYDVKM. In Seattle, patients joined the study during active infection and were tracked longitudinally. Authors' analysis steps: Reference gene primer amplification gave nucleated cell count estimates. Sequencing was performed with immunoSEQ multiplex PCR; in TCRdb, only in-frame clones are kept and a portion is missing. The V and J calls and clone size are taken from that table; D and trimming were inferred from the DNA. The data show about 56,000 clones, approximately 72% seen once.

Sequenced: peripheral blood. The chain combines TRBV28 with TRBJ2-7, with TRBD2 as a possible D gene (5 bases). The source of this sequence is a woman aged 70-85 years with COVID-19, enrolled during active disease. The CDR3 loop reads CASSSTRGRVYEQYF. As DNA, the CDR3 is TGTGCCAGCAGTAGTACTCGAGGGAGAGTTTACGAGCAGTACTTC.